This passage covers 30 T cell receptor beta chains from one sample sequenced in a study of human T cells and chemical hapten exposure. As for time point: pre-sensitization, week 0. Specified treatment: therapeutic diphenylcyclopropenone sensitization with weekly scalp DPC. TCRdb used MiXCR to reprocess the RACE reads, holding one entry per CDR3 protein. Of around 250,000 distinct CDR3 sequences in the sample, 7.5% to 10% are singletons; the top ten hold 2% to 3%. Specimen: whole blood, collected in connection with sensitization to the hapten diphenylcyclopropenone (DPC). These TCRs come from a woman aged 35 to 49 with alopecia areata. Some clones in this sample may be carry-over from other donors' samples.

This clonotype was counted many times. The V gene is TRBV10-3, the J gene TRBJ2-7; 9 nucleotides match TRBD2. CDR1 and CDR2 (germline): ENHRY, SYGVKD. CDR3 length: 14 amino acids. The junction had 5 bases not matched to a gene; V was cut back by 5 bases and J by 3 bases. The CDR3 sequence is CAISSGTSSYEQYF. In nucleotides, the CDR3 is TGTGCCATCAGTTCGGGGACTAGCAGCTACGAGCAGTACTTC.

This clonotype turned up a few times. This rearrangement joins TRBV7-2 to TRBJ2-2; no definite D call. Trimming pared 1 base from V and 0 bases from J, leaving 12 bases between. CDR1 and CDR2 (germline): SGHTA, FQGNSA. This CDR3 has 17 amino acids. The CDR3 protein is CASSLVGSQTNTGELFF. The CDR3 DNA reads TGTGCCAGCAGCTTAGTAGGCAGTCAAACGAACACCGGGGAGCTGTTTTTT.

The rearrangement joins TRBV12-3 or TRBV12-4 to TRBJ2-6; D assignment may be TRBD1 or TRBD2 (6 bases each). V was shortened by 8 bases and J by 4 bases, with 18 bases between the two germline ends. The CDR3 has 16 residues. The CDR3 DNA is TGTGCCAGCCAGCCCCAGCCGGGGGCCGGGGCCAACGTCCTGACTTTC. It encodes CASQPQPGAGANVLTF.

The chain recombines TRBV2 with TRBJ1-1; D may be TRBD1 (6 bases). CDR1 is SNHLY and CDR2 is FYNNEI in the germline V gene. The CDR3 loop spans 15 amino acids. V gave up 3 bases and J gave up 1 base, with 12 bases separating them. The CDR3 protein is CASSEAQGGNTEAFF. CDR3 in DNA: TGTGCCAGCAGTGAGGCACAGGGTGGGAACACTGAAGCTTTCTTT.

This clonotype was picked up a small number of times. The chain couples TRBV28 to TRBJ1-1, with a tentative D call TRBD1 (6 bases). Germline loops: CDR1 MDHEN, CDR2 SYDVKM. The V end was cut by 5 bases, the J end by 0 bases, with 13 bases between. CDR3 length equals 15 residues. CDR3 nucleotides: TGTGCCAGCAGTCCCCCAGGGGCGATGAACACTGAAGCTTTCTTT. It translates to CASSPPGAMNTEAFF.

This clonotype was seen a handful of times. The chain recombines TRBV12-3 or TRBV12-4 with TRBJ2-1, with 10 bases lining up with TRBD2. Trimming removed 2 bases from V and 8 bases from J; junction bases left unmatched: 6. The CDR3 loop spans 15 amino acids. CDR3 sequence reads: CASSLLEREGYEQFF. The DNA for the CDR3 is TGTGCCAGCAGTTTATTGGAGCGGGAGGGCTATGAGCAGTTCTTC.

The rearrangement joins TRBV7-9 to TRBJ2-7, with D uncertain. CDR3 size: 14 residues. Germline V CDR1 and CDR2: SEHNR, FQNEAQ (reference sequence). V was pared by 0 bases and J by 3 bases, with 9 bases between. The CDR3: CASSLAPQSYEQYF. The DNA for the CDR3 is TGTGCCAGCAGCTTAGCTCCCCAGAGCTACGAGCAGTACTTC.

The chain combines TRBV7-3 with TRBJ2-7, with D perhaps given as TRBD1 or TRBD2 (6 bases each). Germline assignment: CDR1 SGHTA and CDR2 FQGTGA. This CDR3 spans 14 amino acids. V was trimmed by 5 bases and J by 5 bases, leaving 16 bases between them. This chain's CDR3 is CASSRGQGGDEQYF. The CDR3 coding sequence is TGTGCCAGCAGCCGGGGGCAGGGCGGCGACGAGCAGTACTTC.

The V and J genes are TRBV12-3 or TRBV12-4 and TRBJ2-5; D gene ambiguous. The CDR3 spans 12 residues. V lost 8 bases, J lost 2 bases, and 9 bases lay in between. The CDR3 coding sequence is TGTGCCAGCGATGGGCAGCAAGAGACCCAGTACTTC. Translated, it gives CASDGQQETQYF.

The chain links TRBV16 to TRBJ2-7; D not certain. This CDR3 contains 14 residues. Looked up from germline, CDR1 is KGHSY and CDR2 is FQNENV. Trimming stripped 0 bases from V and 0 bases from J, with 6 bases between. In nucleotides, the CDR3 is TGTGCCAGCAGCCAATCGATCAGCTCCTACGAGCAGTACTTC. This gives the protein CASSQSISSYEQYF.

This clonotype was picked up a small number of times. V is TRBV5-1 and J is TRBJ2-7; 8 bases match TRBD1. The germline gives CDR1 SGHRS, CDR2 YFSETQ. This CDR3 comprises 14 residues. The junction had 14 bases not matched to a gene; V was cut back by 2 bases and J by 13 bases. The CDR3 coding sequence is TGCGCCAGCAGCTTCGAGGGGAGGACAGGGAGCGTTTACTTC. This encodes CASSFEGRTGSVYF.

This clonotype came up a few times. This chain connects TRBV18 to TRBJ1-1, with a tentative D call TRBD1 (6 bases). Looked up from germline, CDR1 is KGHSH and CDR2 is LQKENI. The CDR3 runs 14 residues. Deletions cut 6 bases from V and 6 bases from J, with 17 bases between. The DNA of the CDR3 is TGTGCCAGCTCGCGGGCAGCAGGGGTTGCTGAAGCTTTCTTT. Protein product: CASSRAAGVAEAFF.

V is TRBV28 and J is TRBJ2-1; no reliable D call. With 5 bases removed from V and 8 bases from J, the gap between germline ends came to 13 bases. Germline V gives CDR1 MDHEN, CDR2 SYDVKM. CDR3 length equals 13 residues. CDR3 bases: TGTGCCAGCAGTCCCTACCTGGTCGATGAGCAGTTCTTC. It codes for CASSPYLVDEQFF.

The genes are TRBV7-9 and TRBJ2-1, with TRBD1 matching 7 bases. J gave up 0 bases and V 4 bases, and 15 bases lay outside the gene matches. This CDR3 is 19 amino acids long. Germline-derived CDR1 and CDR2 are SEHNR and FQNEAQ (reference sequence). The CDR3 loop is CASSSRGGGQMSSYNEQFF. CDR3 DNA sequence: TGTGCCAGCAGCTCCAGAGGGGGCGGACAAATGAGCTCCTACAATGAGCAGTTCTTC.

This clonotype has ten or more counts. The chain carries TRBV20-1 and TRBJ2-3; 7 nucleotides align to TRBD2. Trimming at V came to 1 base and at J to 6 bases, leaving 7 bases not matched to a gene. CDR3 length equals 14 residues. Germline CDR1 reads DFQATT; CDR2 reads SNEGSKA (reference sequence). DNA for the CDR3: TGCAGTGCTAGAGCACAACCGGGAGGCGATACGCAGTATTTT. Its protein is CSARAQPGGDTQYF.

V and J are TRBV29-1 and TRBJ2-2; TRBD1 matches 9 bases. CDR3 length equals 14 residues. Losses at the gene ends were 6 bases for V and 5 bases for J; bases not matched to a gene: 7. Germline values: CDR1 SQVTM, CDR2 ANQGSEA. The CDR3 DNA is TGCAGCGTCGAGGACAGGGGTTTGACCGGGGAGCTGTTTTTT. Translated: CSVEDRGLTGELFF.

The rearrangement joins TRBV12-3 or TRBV12-4 to TRBJ1-1; possible D gene TRBD1, 6 bases. V was clipped by 1 base and J by 4 bases, with 13 bases between them. The CDR3 has 15 amino acids. CDR3 sequence (DNA): TGTGCCAGCAGTTTAGGGGGGCCAGAGGGCACTGAAGCTTTCTTT. Encoded protein: CASSLGGPEGTEAFF.

In its sample, this clonotype was seen many times. V is TRBV2 and J is TRBJ2-7; weak D call: TRBD1 (7 bases). CDR3 length: 15 residues. The germline V gene encodes CDR1 SNHLY and CDR2 FYNNEI. Trimming shortened V by 6 bases and J by 7 bases, and 22 bases separated the two germline ends. The CDR3 spells CASSPGGGEGREQYF. CDR3 nucleotide sequence: TGTGCCAGCAGCCCCGGAGGGGGCGAAGGGAGGGAGCAGTACTTC.

As regards this clonotype: Relative to the germline gene, one junction end is altered; a read error may explain this. The V gene is TRBV11-2, the J gene TRBJ2-4; the D gene is possibly TRBD2 (5 bases). CDR3 length equals 14 residues. Germline V gene lookup returns CDR1 SGHAT and CDR2 FQNNGV. CDR3 nucleotide sequence: TGTGTCAGCAGCCGGACCGCGGAGGAAAGAATTCAGTACTTC. It encodes CVSSRTAEERIQYF.

This chain links TRBV7-9 with TRBJ2-5; D may be TRBD1 (6 bases). CDR1 and CDR2 (germline): SEHNR, FQNEAQ (reference sequence). V was clipped by 0 bases and J by 7 bases, with 15 bases between them. The CDR3 sequence is 15 residues long. CDR3 sequence reads: CASSLATGGSGTQYF. CDR3 nucleotides: TGTGCCAGCAGCTTAGCGACAGGTGGCTCCGGGACCCAGTACTTC.

The gene calls are TRBV7-2 and TRBJ2-3; tentatively, D is TRBD1 (7 bases). Trimming pared 5 bases from V and 2 bases from J, leaving 17 bases between. In germline, CDR1 is SGHTA, CDR2 FQGNSA. The CDR3 runs 16 residues. As DNA, the CDR3 is TGTGCCAGCAGCCGGGGGAGACAGGGCTTCACAGATACGCAGTATTTT. Its protein product is CASSRGRQGFTDTQYF. Variable domain in full (rest from reference TRBV7-2 and TRBJ2-3): GAGVSQSPSNKVTEKGKDVELRCDPISGHTALYWYRQSLGQGLEFLIYFQGNSAPDKSGLPSDRFSAERTGGSVSTLTIQRTQQEDSAVYLCASSRGRQGFTDTQYFGPGTRLTVL.

In this sample, this clonotype turned up a few times. Here the CDR3 reads CASSLGRLGATDTQYF. CDR3 nucleotide sequence: TGTGCCAGCAGCTTAGGTCGACTGGGAGCGACAGATACGCAGTATTTT. The chain couples TRBV7-2 to TRBJ2-3; TRBD2 is a possible D gene (5 bases). The V gene's germline CDR1 is SGHTA and CDR2 FQGNSA. V was shortened by 1 base and J by 3 bases, with 14 bases between the two germline ends. The CDR3 extends over 16 amino acids.

This clonotype has more than one count but fewer than ten. The chain has TRBV19 and TRBJ2-1; 15 bases match TRBD2. This CDR3 is 16 amino acids long. Germline CDR1 reads LNHDA; CDR2 reads SQIVND (reference sequence). The V gene end was trimmed by 3 bases and the J gene end by 6 bases; junction bases not matched to a gene: 3. CDR3 protein: CASSMRGLAGGNEQFF. In DNA form, the CDR3 reads TGTGCCAGTAGTATGAGGGGACTAGCGGGAGGCAATGAGCAGTTCTTC.

This clonotype was detected only a few times. The DNA of the CDR3 is TGTGCCAGCAGCTTAGCCGCGGGACTAGCGGGCTTCGGAGATACGCAGTATTTT. Protein product: CASSLAAGLAGFGDTQYF. J is TRBJ2-3 and V is TRBV7-2, with TRBD2 identical over 12 bases. This CDR3 is 18 amino acids long. V gave up 0 bases and J gave up 5 bases; unmatched junction bases: 9. Germline V gene data show CDR1 as SGHTA and CDR2 as FQGNSA.

The chain uses TRBV7-2 and TRBJ2-2; TRBD2 agrees at 11 bases. CDR1 is SGHTA, CDR2 FQGNSA, per germline. V dropped 5 bases and J dropped 0; count of bases not matched to a gene: 2. The CDR3 loop spans 16 amino acids. The CDR3 reads CASSTSGSANTGELFF. In nucleotides, the CDR3 is TGTGCCAGCAGCACTAGCGGGAGCGCGAACACCGGGGAGCTGTTTTTT.

About this clonotype: One junction end does not reproduce the germline sequence, and a read error may be involved. The V gene is TRBV7-9, the J gene TRBJ2-1; D ambiguous. Germline CDR1 SEHNR, CDR2 FQNEAQ (reference sequence). The length of the CDR3 is 8 residues. Here the CDR3 DNA reads TGTGCCAGCAGCCTAACCCTGTTC. This encodes CASSLTLF.

This clonotype was seen only a few times. The V gene is TRBV10-3, the J gene TRBJ2-7, with 8 positions matching TRBD2. Germline CDR1 reads ENHRY; CDR2 reads SYGVKD. The CDR3 is made up of 14 amino acids. Trimming at V came to 8 bases and at J to 3 bases, leaving 9 bases not matched to a gene. CDR3 bases: TGTGCCATCGCTACTAGCGGTTCGGGCTACGAGCAGTACTTC. The encoded protein is CAIATSGSGYEQYF.

This clonotype was counted at least ten times. V gene TRBV5-1 combines with J gene TRBJ2-3; no definite D call. The V gene lost 0 bases and the J gene lost 0 bases, with 8 bases spanning the gap. In germline, CDR1 is SGHRS, CDR2 YFSETQ. The CDR3 is 15 residues long. The CDR3 sequence: CASSLDQESTDTQYF. The CDR3 bases are TGCGCCAGCAGCTTGGATCAGGAGAGCACAGATACGCAGTATTTT. Supplemented by reference TRBV5-1 and TRBJ2-3, the full variable domain reads KAGVTQTPRYLIKTRGQQVTLSCSPISGHRSVSWYQQTPGQGLQFLFEYFSETQRNKGNFPGRFSGRQFSNSRSEMNVSTLELGDSALYLCASSLDQESTDTQYFGPGTRLTVL.

V usage is TRBV4-2 and J usage is TRBJ2-1; 11 nucleotides agree with TRBD2. The germline CDR1 and CDR2 sequences are LGHNA and YNFKEQ. V dropped 4 bases and J dropped 2; count of bases not matched to a gene: 16. CDR3 size: 20 residues. The CDR3 DNA sequence: TGTGCCAGCAGCCGCCTCGTAACTAGCGGGAGCGGTGGGGCCTACAATGAGCAGTTCTTC. This codes for CASSRLVTSGSGGAYNEQFF.

The chain employs TRBV4-2 and TRBJ2-5; the match to TRBD2 covers 8 bases. The CDR3 covers 17 residues. Germline CDR1 is LGHNA and CDR2 is YNFKEQ. The V segment lost 0 bases and the J segment 1 base; nucleotides outside the gene matches: 7. CDR3 protein: CASSQEAVAGTQETQYF. The CDR3 DNA follows: TGTGCCAGCAGCCAAGAGGCGGTAGCGGGGACCCAAGAGACCCAGTACTTC.